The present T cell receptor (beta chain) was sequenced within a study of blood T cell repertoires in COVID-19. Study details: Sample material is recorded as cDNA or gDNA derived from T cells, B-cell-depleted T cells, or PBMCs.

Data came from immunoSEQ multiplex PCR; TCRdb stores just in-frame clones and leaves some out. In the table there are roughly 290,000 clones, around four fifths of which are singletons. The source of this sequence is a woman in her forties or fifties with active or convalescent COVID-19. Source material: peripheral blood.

The CDR3 nucleotides are TGTGCCAGCAGTACAGGTCACTACGAGCAGTACTTC. Amino acids: CASSTGHYEQYF. The V call is TRBV28, the J call TRBJ2-7; D is possibly TRBD1 (5 bases). The CDR3 length is 12 residues. The germline V gene encodes CDR1 MDHEN and CDR2 SYDVKM. Trimming took 5 bases from V and 3 from J, leaving 8 bases between them.